This TCR beta chain was obtained from a study of blood T cells in healthy people across ages. General study points: Long-lived donors carried more naive CD4+ cells and greater diversity than aged donors. In older individuals, TCR beta diversity per million T cells was lower, falling roughly linearly with age. As naive T cell percentage varied, TCR beta diversity correlated strongly with it.

Note on this clonotype: Its specificity is unknown.

Primed by a sample-barcoded 5' primer and a J-beta primer mix, a second PCR proceeded for about 6 to 12 cycles. TCRdb re-analysed the 5' RACE reads in MiXCR, keeping a single row per CDR3 protein. The table has about 680,000 distinct CDR3 sequences, about half seen once. Sequenced material: blood. The source of this sequence is a woman aged 60 to 75 in good health.

Here the CDR3 DNA reads TGTGCCAGCAGTACCAATCCGGGACTGGGTGAAAAACTGTTTTTT. Translating it yields CASSTNPGLGEKLFF. The J gene is TRBJ1-4, the V gene TRBV27; possibly TRBD1 for D (5 bases). Between the trimmed V and J ends, which lost 5 bases and 7 bases, there was a span of 17 bases. CDR3 length: 15 amino acids. Germline values: CDR1 MNHEY, CDR2 SMNVEV (reference sequence).